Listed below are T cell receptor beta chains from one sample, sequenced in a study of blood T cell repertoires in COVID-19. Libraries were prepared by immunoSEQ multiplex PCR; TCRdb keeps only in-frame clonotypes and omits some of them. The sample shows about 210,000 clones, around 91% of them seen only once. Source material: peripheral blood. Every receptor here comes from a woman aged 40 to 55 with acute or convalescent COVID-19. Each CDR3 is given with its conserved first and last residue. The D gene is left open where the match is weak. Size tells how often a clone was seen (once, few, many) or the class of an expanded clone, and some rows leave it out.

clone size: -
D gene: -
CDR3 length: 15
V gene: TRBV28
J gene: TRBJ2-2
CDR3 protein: CASSLSRGNTGELFF
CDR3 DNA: TGTGCCAGCAGCCTGAGTAGGGGGAACACCGGGGAGCTGTTTTTT

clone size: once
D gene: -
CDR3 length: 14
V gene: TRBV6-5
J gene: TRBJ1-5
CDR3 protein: CASRPSGGNQPQHF
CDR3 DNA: TGTGCCAGCAGGCCATCAGGTGGCAATCAGCCCCAGCATTTT

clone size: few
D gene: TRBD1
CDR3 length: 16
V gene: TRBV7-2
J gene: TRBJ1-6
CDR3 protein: CASSLPGQGANSPLHF
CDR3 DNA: TGTGCCAGCAGCTTACCTGGACAGGGGGCGAATTCACCCCTCCACTTT

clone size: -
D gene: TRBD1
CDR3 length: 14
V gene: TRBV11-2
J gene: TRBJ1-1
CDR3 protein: CASSPRQGSTEAFF
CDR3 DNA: TGTGCCAGCAGCCCACGACAGGGAAGCACTGAAGCTTTCTTT

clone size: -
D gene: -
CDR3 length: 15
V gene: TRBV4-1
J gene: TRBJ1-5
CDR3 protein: CASSQVQEGFQPQHF
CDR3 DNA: TGCGCCAGCAGCCAAGTTCAGGAGGGATTTCAGCCCCAGCATTTT

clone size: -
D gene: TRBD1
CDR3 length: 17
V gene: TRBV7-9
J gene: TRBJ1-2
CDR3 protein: CASREGNDRGTNYGYTF
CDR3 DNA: TGTGCCAGCAGGGAGGGAAACGACAGGGGGACTAACTATGGCTACACCTTC

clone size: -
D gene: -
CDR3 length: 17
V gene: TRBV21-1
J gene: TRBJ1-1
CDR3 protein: CASSKLGRGRWNTEAFF
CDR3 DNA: TGTGCCAGCAGCAAATTAGGCAGGGGGCGGTGGAACACTGAAGCTTTCTTT

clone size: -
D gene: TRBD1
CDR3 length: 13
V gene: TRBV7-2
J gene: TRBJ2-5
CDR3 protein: CASSLERDREGYF
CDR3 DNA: TGTGCCAGCAGCTTAGAGCGGGACAGGGAAGGATACTTC

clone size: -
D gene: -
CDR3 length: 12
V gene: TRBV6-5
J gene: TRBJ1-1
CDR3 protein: CASSQQGTEAFF
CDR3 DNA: TGTGCCAGCAGTCAACAGGGAACTGAAGCTTTCTTT

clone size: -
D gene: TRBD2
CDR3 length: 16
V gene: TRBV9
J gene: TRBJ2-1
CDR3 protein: CASSVLLAGGANEQFF
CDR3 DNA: TGTGCCAGCAGCGTCCTCTTAGCGGGGGGAGCGAACGAGCAGTTCTTC

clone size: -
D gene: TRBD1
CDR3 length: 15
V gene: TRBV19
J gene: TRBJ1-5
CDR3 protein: CASEGTGGAGQPQHF
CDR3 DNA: TGTGCCAGTGAAGGGACAGGGGGCGCGGGTCAGCCCCAGCATTTT

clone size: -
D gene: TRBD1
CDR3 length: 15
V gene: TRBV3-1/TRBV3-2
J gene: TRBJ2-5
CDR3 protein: CASSREQGGEETQYF
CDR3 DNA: TGTGCCAGCAGCCGAGAACAGGGGGGCGAAGAGACCCAGTACTTC

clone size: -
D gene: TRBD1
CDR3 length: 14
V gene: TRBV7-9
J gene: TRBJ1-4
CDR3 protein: CASSPTGDFEKLFF
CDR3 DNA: TGTGCCAGCAGCCCGACAGGGGATTTCGAAAAACTGTTTTTT

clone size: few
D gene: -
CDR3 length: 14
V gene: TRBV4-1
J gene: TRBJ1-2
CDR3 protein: CASSQDNSPYGYTF
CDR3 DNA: TGCGCCAGCAGCCAAGATAACAGCCCCTATGGCTACACCTTC

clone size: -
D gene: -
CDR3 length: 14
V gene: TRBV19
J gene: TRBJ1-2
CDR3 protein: CASSTGTSGYGYTF
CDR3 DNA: TGTGCCAGTAGTACCGGGACATCGGGCTATGGCTACACCTTC

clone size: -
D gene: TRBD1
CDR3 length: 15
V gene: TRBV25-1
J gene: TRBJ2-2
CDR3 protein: CASSAHRGNTGELFF
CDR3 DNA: TGTGCCAGCAGTGCCCACAGGGGGAACACCGGGGAGCTGTTTTTT

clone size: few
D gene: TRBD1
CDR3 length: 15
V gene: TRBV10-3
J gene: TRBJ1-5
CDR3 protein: CAISPGTGPNQPQHF
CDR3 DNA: TGTGCCATCAGTCCCGGGACAGGGCCCAATCAGCCCCAGCATTTT

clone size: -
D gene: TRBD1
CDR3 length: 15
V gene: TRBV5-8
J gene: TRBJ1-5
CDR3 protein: CASRYQGALSQPQHF
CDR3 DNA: TGTGCCAGCAGGTATCAGGGGGCGCTTAGTCAGCCCCAGCATTTT

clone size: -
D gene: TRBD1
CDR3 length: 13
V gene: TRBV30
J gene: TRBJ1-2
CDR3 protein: CAWSPGGGYGYTF
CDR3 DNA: TGTGCCTGGAGTCCAGGGGGCGGCTATGGCTACACCTTC

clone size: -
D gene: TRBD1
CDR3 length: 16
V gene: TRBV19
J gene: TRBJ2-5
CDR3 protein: CASSMGTGGYQETQYF
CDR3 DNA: TGTGCCAGTAGTATGGGGACAGGGGGCTACCAAGAGACCCAGTACTTC

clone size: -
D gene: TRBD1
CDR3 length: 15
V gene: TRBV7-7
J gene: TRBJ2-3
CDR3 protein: CASSLGTGRTDTQYF
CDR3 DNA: TGTGCCAGCAGCTTAGGGACAGGGAGAACAGATACGCAGTATTTT

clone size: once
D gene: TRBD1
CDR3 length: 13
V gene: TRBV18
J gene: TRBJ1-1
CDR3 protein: CASSADRGTEAFF
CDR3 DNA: TGTGCCAGCTCAGCAGACAGGGGCACTGAAGCTTTCTTT

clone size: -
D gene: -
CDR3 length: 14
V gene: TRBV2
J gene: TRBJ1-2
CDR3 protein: CASSEGRAHYGYTF
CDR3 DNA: TGTGCCAGCAGTGAAGGCAGGGCGCACTATGGCTACACCTTC

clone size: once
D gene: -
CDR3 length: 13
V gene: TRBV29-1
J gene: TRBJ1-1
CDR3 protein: CSVVGGANTEAFF
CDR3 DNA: TGCAGCGTTGTTGGGGGGGCGAACACTGAAGCTTTCTTT

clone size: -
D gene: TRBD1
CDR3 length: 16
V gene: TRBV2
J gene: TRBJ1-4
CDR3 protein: CASSEGWGQGSEKLFF
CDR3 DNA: TGTGCCAGCAGTGAGGGGTGGGGACAGGGTAGTGAAAAACTGTTTTTT

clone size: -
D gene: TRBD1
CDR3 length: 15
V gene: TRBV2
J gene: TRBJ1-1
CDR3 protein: CASRDRGYMNTEAFF
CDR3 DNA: TGTGCCAGCAGGGACAGGGGGTACATGAACACTGAAGCTTTCTTT

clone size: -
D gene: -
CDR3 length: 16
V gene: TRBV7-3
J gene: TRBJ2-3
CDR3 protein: CASSLRLGGTTDTQYF
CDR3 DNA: TGTGCCAGCAGCCTGAGATTGGGGGGAACCACAGATACGCAGTATTTT

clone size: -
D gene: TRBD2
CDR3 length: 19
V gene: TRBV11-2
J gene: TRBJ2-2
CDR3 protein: CASSLDTSGGLSSTGELFF
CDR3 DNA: TGTGCCAGCAGCTTAGACACGAGCGGGGGGCTCTCGAGCACCGGGGAGCTGTTTTTT